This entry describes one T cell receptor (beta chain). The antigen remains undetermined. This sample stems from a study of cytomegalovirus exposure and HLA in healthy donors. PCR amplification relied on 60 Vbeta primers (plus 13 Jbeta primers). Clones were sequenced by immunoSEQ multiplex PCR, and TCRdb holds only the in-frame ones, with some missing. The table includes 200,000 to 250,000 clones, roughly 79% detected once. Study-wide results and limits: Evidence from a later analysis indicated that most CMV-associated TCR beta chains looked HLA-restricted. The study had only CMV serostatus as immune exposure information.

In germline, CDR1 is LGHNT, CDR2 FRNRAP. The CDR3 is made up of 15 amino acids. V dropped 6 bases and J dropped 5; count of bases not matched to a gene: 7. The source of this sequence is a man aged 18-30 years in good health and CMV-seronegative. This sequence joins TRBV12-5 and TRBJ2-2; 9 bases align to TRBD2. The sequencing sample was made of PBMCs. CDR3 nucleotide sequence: TGTGCTAGTGGCCCTAGCGGGGTTCTAACCGGGGAGCTGTTTTTT. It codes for CASGPSGVLTGELFF.